This T cell receptor beta chain originates from a study of cytomegalovirus exposure and HLA in healthy donors (dated 2017 in TCRdb). The study in broad terms: In an earlier analysis of 450 to 750 of the donors, 250 to 350 Gb of sequence data and 90 million to 120 million unique TCR beta sequences from roughly 180 million T cells were reported. About 280 gigabases of sequencing data and around 80 million unique TCR sequences made up an early release that covered approximately 700 HLA-typed donors. The genetic ancestry cluster associated with self-reported Caucasian donors included roughly four fifths of the approximately 400 genotyped donors. The study was designed to test whether signatures of past pathogen exposure could be identified by cataloging public T cell receptors. The T cell repertoires of 550 to 850 subjects were profiled by immunosequencing and related to cytomegalovirus serostatus. Besides the first cohort of approximately 710 subjects, a separate validation cohort made up of 95 to 150 different subjects was used. To predict cytomegalovirus infection status, the study brought together high-throughput TCR immunosequencing, statistical association of individual TCRs with disease status, and machine learning. A later analysis re-analyzed previously published TCR beta repertoires from about 730 donors and added high-resolution HLA genotyping to study TCR occurrence patterns. Rather than drawing on any new phenotypic data, the later analysis identified candidate immune exposures from TCR beta sequences and the way those sequences occurred across donors. In an earlier analysis of around 540 of the donors, high-throughput TCR beta sequencing was used to judge whether each TCR beta V gene segment behaved as functional or pseudogenic. Donor age, sex, ethnicity and CMV serostatus were compiled together with the repertoire data. Genome-wide SNP genotypes for about three fifths of the 666 donors were used in a later genetic analysis, which treated that subset as a discovery cohort. All discovery cohort repertoires had been generated using a single sequencing platform. HLA typing covered class I and class II loci at four-digit resolution. The number of donors typed differed by locus, with about 620-630 for A, B, C, DRB1 and DQB1, roughly 520 for DQA1, approximately 570 for DPA1, and around 450 for DPB1. Because of strong linkage in the cohort, 4 to 6 DR-DQ haplotypes were treated as single units for association and clustering. Among 398 genotyped donors of the cohort, an average of approximately 250,000 unique TCR beta nucleotide sequences were sequenced per donor, roughly 18% of them non-productive. Overall study outcomes, separate from this receptor: Because HLA typing was unavailable for some donors at each locus, only the typed subset was used in association tests. According to a later analysis, TCR association rates differed among HLA loci, with DRB1 alleles showing the most associated TCRs and HLA-C alleles showing the fewest. The authors suggested that the approach could potentially be extended to other disease states and immunological phenotypes. A further reported finding was that TCR beta sequences accurately predicted the HLA-A and HLA-B alleles for most subjects in the first cohort. In a later genetic analysis, fewer N-insertions in productive TCRs were reported among donors in an Asian-associated ancestry cluster than the roughly 700-donor mean. In a later analysis, HLA-associated TCR beta chains were found to be more clonally expanded and to have lower generation probabilities than equally common non-associated chains. CMV serostatus was the only immune exposure information available for the cohort. The study gave a list of roughly 150 TCR beta chains associated with cytomegalovirus. The earlier analysis of 587 of the donors excluded some 15 rarely observed V segments, including chromosome 9 orphons, because counts were too low. A later analysis reported that several top co-occurrence clusters appeared linked to parvovirus B19, influenza, CMV and Epstein-Barr virus. Linkage disequilibrium might explain the correlated functional status among segregating V segments, but an unknown experimental factor could not be ruled out. The cohort was sequenced for TCR beta chains only, and without alpha or paired-chain data the features that could be detected were limited. An earlier analysis of some 590 of the donors showed that most TCR beta V segments appeared in productive rearrangements either about 87% or about 30% of the time, which broadly matched IMGT annotations. A few of the identified cytomegalovirus-associated TCR beta chains were confirmed in vitro to be specific for cytomegalovirus antigens. At a false discovery rate of 0.05, a later analysis linked approximately 18,000 TCR beta sequences to specific HLA alleles. Roughly uniform sequencing depth across donors was assumed in presence/absence analyses, although this assumption may not hold. V-gene and J-gene trimming of TCR beta chains was associated with a missense DCLRE1C variant in a later genetic analysis, and the association was replicated in an independent cohort. According to a later analysis, most CMV-associated TCR beta chains appeared to be HLA-restricted, and the HLA associations seemed to be driven largely by CMV exposure. Most TCR sequences were observed very rarely across donors, whereas some public TCRs were present in many individuals. A cluster of highly shared sequence variants was judged likely to represent a technical artifact of the sequencing pipeline. The classifier was reported to diagnose cytomegalovirus status with high specificity and sensitivity in both the original cohort and the validation cohort. Some IMGT-functional V segments, including TRBV6-2 and TRBV6-3, could not be distinguished by the 87-base-pair reads and were therefore excluded. Strong co-occurrence of HLA alleles, especially DR and DQ, made assigning TCR associations to individual alleles difficult.

The cohort was made up of approximately 670 healthy bone marrow donors. Cohort members were all nominally healthy when sampled, although unrecorded immune exposures were likely present. The donor tested CMV seronegative and was one of the 352 seronegative cohort members. A peripheral blood sample was collected from each donor, and TCR beta sequencing was performed on peripheral blood mononuclear cells. The Qiagen DNeasy Blood Extraction Kit was used to extract genomic DNA from the blood cell samples. Points on this clone: This clone's antigen is unknown.

Libraries were made using the immunoSEQ multiplex PCR assay. A mixture of 60 forward primers for TCR Vbeta segments and 13 reverse primers for TCR Jbeta segments was used in the multiplex PCR. The CDR3 region of rearranged TCR beta genes was amplified from genomic DNA with a multiplex PCR assay. The Illumina HiSeq System was used to sequence the amplified TCR beta libraries as 87-base-pair reads. Per the authors' processing: A later analysis counted approximately 74 million unique TCR beta chains across the 666 repertoires, and around 9.9 million of these chains were shared by at least two donors. Raw reads were error-corrected and collapsed into unique sequences by a nearest-neighbor algorithm in which closely related sequences were merged to remove PCR and sequencing errors. CDR3 sequences were aligned to IMGT reference sequences to assign V, D and J gene segments. For a sequence to be retained, at least a six-nucleotide match to both a V gene segment and a J gene segment was required. Rearrangements were classified as productive when the CDR3 lacked stop codons and remained in frame with V and J, and all other rearrangements were classified as non-productive. CDR3 was defined according to IMGT convention as the region running from the second conserved V-encoded cysteine to the conserved J-encoded phenylalanine. Sequences without an unambiguous match to a single V gene segment were excluded from the earlier analysis of almost 600 of the donors. An earlier analysis of a few hundred of the donors called V segments functional above 56.7% productive rearrangements and segregating when the between-donor standard deviation exceeded 5%. To diagnose cytomegalovirus status from the catalog of TCR beta chain sequences, a statistical classification framework was built. A later analysis assigned V and J genes by comparing TCR nucleotide sequences with IMGT/GENE-DB human TR gene sequences. In a later analysis, CDR3 sequences and most-parsimonious VDJ recombination scenarios were assigned using the TCRdist pipeline. A later analysis defined each TCR beta chain by its CDR3 amino acid sequence plus V-gene family, and excluded reads lacking a unique V-gene family. As a way to deal with suspected cross-contamination and a sequencing artifact, a later analysis dropped roughly 620 nucleotide sequences that were highly shared and had low generation probability. For each public chain, a later analysis derived a clonal expansion index from normalized ranks of inferred template counts within each repertoire. In a later analysis, generation probabilities were computed with a VDJ recombination model fitted to out-of-frame rearrangements, and the resulting probabilities were checked against IGoR. In a later analysis, TCR-TCR, TCR-HLA and TCR-CMV co-occurrence was scored with hypergeometric tests, and a repertoire-size bias correction was applied to TCR pairs. A later analysis estimated false discovery rates by permuting HLA or CMV assignments 20 times. In a later analysis, co-occurring TCRs were grouped using DBSCAN, and TCRdist sequence similarity was added for clustering within HLA-allele-positive subsets. Repertoires with fewer than 30,000 or more than 120,000 public chains, plus five repertoires with anomalous nucleotide sharing, were excluded from co-occurrence clustering. TCRdb took over this immuneACCESS table, retaining in-frame rearrangements with V and J assigned. Such tables are incomplete; in checked studies, under half of the missing clones stem from an unresolved V gene, and the remainder is unexplained. The D gene and trimming were derived from the DNA, and the V and J assignments and clone size from that table. This sample's records show 110,000 to 150,000 clones. Around 0.96% of the sample lies in the top ten.

The CDR3 contains 14 residues, cysteine and phenylalanine counted. The read is trimmed to its CDR3 DNA, 42 bases read in frame from base 1. Looking up the germline V gene yields CDR1 SGHVS and CDR2 FQNEAQ. V and J lose 4 bases and 2 bases, and a span of 12 bases separates them. What was sequenced was PBMCs. The TCR originated in a male donor in good health and CMV-seronegative. The chain couples TRBV7-8 to TRBJ2-7; D gene: possibly TRBD2, on 5 matching bases. CDR3 protein: CASSSSTGTYEQYF. The nucleotides are TGTGCCAGCAGCTCTTCGACGGGGACCTACGAGCAGTACTTC.